This TCR beta chain appears in the sequencing data of a study of blood T cells in healthy people across ages. Regarding the study as a whole: Naive CD4+ cell counts and diversity both ran higher in long-lived than in aged donors. Significant beta diversity loss was already apparent by age approximately 40, declining roughly linearly.

Primed by a sample-barcoded 5' primer and a J-beta primer mix, a second PCR proceeded for about 6 to 11 cycles. A minimum of 2.5 million CDR3-containing paired-end reads was obtained for each sample. TCRdb re-called the 5' RACE reads through MiXCR, storing one row per CDR3 protein. The table has about 1.1 million distinct CDR3 sequences, 35% to 40% seen once. This clonotype was recorded a few times. The antigen remains undetermined. Healthy Russian Caucasian donors spanned ages about 6 to 100 years. Trimming at V came to 0 bases and at J to 1 base, leaving 6 bases not matched to a gene. Germline CDR1 MNHEY, CDR2 SMNVEV (reference sequence). This CDR3 region has 18 residues.

The V call is TRBV27, the J call TRBJ1-2; 12 bases are a match to TRBD1. This clonotype was sampled from a man younger than 30 in good health. The sequenced sample consisted of blood. The CDR3: CASSLSGTGGIHNYGYTF. CDR3 coding DNA: TGTGCCAGCAGTTTATCCGGGACAGGGGGCATACATAACTATGGCTACACCTTC.